The clone carrying this T cell receptor beta chain was picked up many times. This CDR3 is 13 amino acids long. V was clipped by 7 bases and J by 5 bases, with 12 bases between them. Germline values: CDR1 SEHNR, CDR2 FQNEAQ (reference sequence). The data were taken from a study of metastatic and nonmetastatic thyroid tumors. TCRdb re-processed the PCR reads through MiXCR. The data show about 16,000 clones, around 24% seen once. Thyroid surgery took place with no prior treatment in any patient. The origin of this receptor is a male donor with papillary thyroid cancer or a benign thyroid nodule (not recorded which). Some clones in this sample may be carry-over from other donors' samples. This rearrangement joins TRBV7-9 to TRBJ2-1; D call uncertain. Sequenced material: tumor tissue. This CDR3 reads CASKKEENNEQFF. The CDR3 nucleotides are TGTGCCAGCAAAAAGGAAGAAAACAATGAGCAGTTCTTC. Full variable domain (outside the CDR3, taken from reference TRBV7-9 and TRBJ2-1): DTGVSQNPRHKITKRGQNVTFRCDPISEHNRLYWYRQTLGQGPEFLTYFQNEAQLEKSRLLSDRFSAERPKGSFSTLEIQRTEQGDSAMYLCASKKEENNEQFFGPGTRLTVL.